Shown below are 16 T cell receptor beta chains from a single sample sequenced in a study of Graves' ophthalmopathy and Graves' hyperthyroidism. CDR3 regions of TCR beta were amplified from RNA transcripts. HTBI primers were employed in first-round RT-PCR, then a second-round multiplex PCR followed. TCRdb independently ran MiXCR on the multiplex PCR reads; one entry per CDR3 protein. The sample includes some 750,000 distinct CDR3 sequences, 40% of them seen just once. Specimen: peripheral blood. All receptors come from an adult man with Graves' ophthalmopathy.

At least ten counts were recorded for this clonotype. The chain links TRBV7-3 to TRBJ1-1; D is perhaps TRBD1 (6 bases). V shed 5 bases and J shed 4 bases, with 17 bases lying between them. This CDR3 is 15 amino acids long. Germline V gene data show CDR1 as SGHTA and CDR2 as FQGTGA. CDR3 loop: CASSPDRTLGTEAFF. CDR3 nucleotides: TGTGCCAGCAGCCCCGACAGGACCTTAGGCACTGAAGCTTTCTTT. The whole variable domain, filled in from reference TRBV7-3 and TRBJ1-1, reads GAGVSQTPSNKVTEKGKYVELRCDPISGHTALYWYRQSLGQGPEFLIYFQGTGAADDSGLPNDRFFAVRPEGSVSTLKIQRTERGDSAVYLCASSPDRTLGTEAFFGQGTRLTVV.

This clonotype was found once. A much larger clone is a single base away; this may be a read error. The chain has TRBV19 and TRBJ1-1, with D unresolved. V was clipped by 5 bases and J by 5 bases, with 15 bases between them. The germline gives CDR1 LNHDA, CDR2 SQIVND (reference sequence). This CDR3 is 14 amino acids long. The CDR3 region is CASSPAAPGTEAFF. The CDR3 region has the DNA TGTGCCAGTAGTCCTGCAGCCCCGGGGACTGAAGCTTTCTTT. The complete variable domain, with remaining parts taken from reference TRBV19 and TRBJ1-1, reads DGGITQSPKYLFRKEGQNVTLSCEQNLNHDAMYWYRQDPGQGLRLIYYSQIVNDFQKGDIAEGYSVSREKKESFPLTVTSAQKNPTAFYLCASSPAAPGTEAFFGQGTRLTVV.

This clonotype was detected only a few times. The genes are TRBV5-1 and TRBJ2-5; the D is unclear. The CDR3 loop spans 12 amino acids. Trimming left V 5 bases short and J 6 bases short, with 11 bases between. The germline V gene encodes CDR1 SGHRS and CDR2 YFSETQ. CDR3 bases: TGCGCCAGCAGACCGGGTTCAAAGACCCAGTACTTC. It specifies CASRPGSKTQYF.

This sequence joins TRBV25-1 and TRBJ1-2, with D hard to call. This CDR3 comprises 13 residues. Looked up from germline, CDR1 is MGHDK and CDR2 is SYGVNS. V was shortened by 5 bases and J by 8 bases, with 15 bases between the two germline ends. DNA of the CDR3: TGTGCCAGCAGTTTTGCCGCGGGGAACGGCTACACCTTC. Amino acid sequence: CASSFAAGNGYTF.

V and J are TRBV28 and TRBJ1-5; a possible D gene is TRBD1 (6 bases). The V end was cut by 1 base, the J end by 2 bases, with 9 bases between. Per germline, CDR1 MDHEN and CDR2 SYDVKM. The CDR3 covers 15 residues. DNA for the CDR3: TGTGCCAGCAGTTTATTCAGGGGTGGCAATCAGCCCCAGCATTTT. As protein: CASSLFRGGNQPQHF.

There are many counts of this clonotype. The rearrangement joins TRBV2 to TRBJ1-6; 8 nucleotides align to TRBD1. CDR1 SNHLY and CDR2 FYNNEI come from the germline V gene. The CDR3 length is 15 residues. The J segment lost 14 bases and the V segment lost 3 bases, leaving 12 bases of the junction unmatched. The CDR3 sequence is CASSDFSGGVGSLHF. The CDR3 bases are TGTGCCAGCAGTGACTTTTCAGGGGGCGTGGGATCCCTCCACTTT.

V usage is TRBV20-1 and J usage is TRBJ1-4; a possible D gene is TRBD1 (6 bases). The V end was cut by 1 base, the J end by 12 bases, with 18 bases between. Germline V CDR1 and CDR2: DFQATT, SNEGSKA (reference sequence). The CDR3 is made up of 14 amino acids. The CDR3 DNA reads as TGCAGTGCTAGAGTAGGACAGTCTCTTACAGAACTGTTTTTT. This codes for CSARVGQSLTELFF.

The chain has TRBV19 and TRBJ2-7, with D unresolved. Trimming took 5 bases from V and 0 from J, leaving 11 bases between them. This CDR3 comprises 14 residues. The germline V gene has CDR1 LNHDA and CDR2 SQIVND (reference sequence). CDR3 protein: CASSPALDSYEQYF. Written as DNA, the CDR3 is TGTGCCAGTAGTCCAGCGCTCGACTCCTACGAGCAGTACTTC. Variable domain in full (rest from reference TRBV19 and TRBJ2-7): DGGITQSPKYLFRKEGQNVTLSCEQNLNHDAMYWYRQDPGQGLRLIYYSQIVNDFQKGDIAEGYSVSREKKESFPLTVTSAQKNPTAFYLCASSPALDSYEQYFGPGTRLTVT.

On this clonotype itself: Sequence at one end of the junction differs from germline and may be a read error. The chain has TRBV6-1 and TRBJ1-6; the D is unclear. CDR1 is MNHNS, CDR2 SASEGT, per germline. The length of the CDR3 is 12 residues. In DNA form, the CDR3 reads TGTCCCAGCAAGGAAGGGAATTCACCCCTCCACTTT. Protein sequence: CPSKEGNSPLHF.

V usage is TRBV11-1 and J usage is TRBJ2-7, with D hard to call. The V end was cut by 2 bases, the J end by 5 bases, with 10 bases between. Looked up from germline, CDR1 is SGHAT and CDR2 is FQDESV (reference sequence). This CDR3 spans 13 amino acids. This chain's CDR3 is CASSLIVGDEQYF. As DNA, the CDR3 is TGTGCCAGCAGCTTAATAGTTGGGGACGAGCAGTACTTC.

Points on this clonotype: A junction boundary mismatches the germline segment, possibly from a read error. The chain carries TRBV15 and TRBJ1-2, with 8 nucleotides matching TRBD1. This CDR3 spans 14 amino acids. Germline V gene lookup returns CDR1 LNHNV and CDR2 YYDKDF (reference sequence). CDR3: CAASSLDRVYGYTF. The CDR3 DNA sequence: TGTGCCGCCAGCAGTTTGGACAGGGTCTATGGCTACACCTTC. The full variable domain, with the rest looked up from reference TRBV15 and TRBJ1-2, is DAMVIQNPRYQVTQFGKPVTLSCSQTLNHNVMYWYQQKSSQAPKLLFHYYDKDFNNEADTPDNFQSRRPNTSFCFLDIRSPGLGDTAMYLCAASSLDRVYGYTFGSGTRLTVV.

This clonotype was found many times. The chain is built from TRBV7-7 and TRBJ2-5, with 10 bases fitting TRBD1. Germline V gene data show CDR1 as SSHAT and CDR2 as FNYEAQ (reference sequence). The V segment lost 7 bases and the J segment 4 bases; nucleotides outside the gene matches: 9. The CDR3 has 15 amino acids. CDR3 sequence reads: CASTQGTGVGETQYF. The CDR3 DNA reads as TGTGCCAGCACCCAAGGGACAGGGGTGGGAGAGACCCAGTACTTC.

There are many counts of this clonotype. The genes are TRBV10-2 and TRBJ1-1, with D possibly matching TRBD1 (6 bases). The CDR3 extends over 14 amino acids. Germline values: CDR1 WSHSY, CDR2 SAAADI. The V end was cut by 2 bases, the J end by 2 bases, with 9 bases between. CDR3 protein: CASSEGQINTEAFF. As DNA, the CDR3 is TGCGCCAGCAGTGAGGGACAGATCAACACTGAAGCTTTCTTT.

The genes are TRBV24-1 and TRBJ1-2, with 8 positions matching TRBD1. The CDR3 extends over 15 amino acids. J was trimmed by 4 bases and V by 6 bases; bases with no gene match: 9. Germline V gives CDR1 KGHDR, CDR2 SFDVKD. As DNA, the CDR3 is TGTGCCACCAGTAGCTCGGACAGGGCCGGCTATGGCTACACCTTC. It encodes CATSSSDRAGYGYTF.

This clonotype came up a few times. The chain employs TRBV19 and TRBJ2-2; 7 nucleotides align to TRBD1. J was trimmed by 7 bases and V by 5 bases; bases with no gene match: 7. Germline CDR1 is LNHDA and CDR2 is SQIVND (reference sequence). CDR3 length equals 14 residues. The CDR3: CASSPDRYYGELFF. CDR3 sequence (DNA): TGTGCCAGTAGTCCGGACAGGTACTACGGGGAGCTGTTTTTT.

V usage is TRBV29-1 and J usage is TRBJ1-1, with D perhaps TRBD1 (6 bases). V was clipped by 8 bases and J by 0 bases, with 10 bases between them. Germline CDR1 is SQVTM and CDR2 is ANQGSEA. This CDR3 is built from 12 residues. CDR3 residues: CSQDSMNTEAFF. The DNA for the CDR3 is TGCAGCCAGGACAGCATGAACACTGAAGCTTTCTTT.